This T cell receptor (beta chain) originates from a study of cytomegalovirus exposure and HLA in healthy donors. Study-wide findings and caveats: Follow-up analysis later connected one missense variant in DCLRE1C with trimming of TCR beta V- and J-genes.

A remark on this clone: Its antigen is currently unknown.

With 3 bases removed from V and 7 bases from J, the gap between germline ends came to 7 bases. CDR3 length: 12 residues. Germline V CDR1 and CDR2: SGDLS, YYNGEE. Use of 60 Vbeta and 13 Jbeta primers characterized the PCR. In the source study's methods: As a later analysis found, there were about 80 million unique TCR beta chains, of which roughly 11 million were shared. Data came from immunoSEQ multiplex PCR; TCRdb stores just in-frame clones and leaves some out. That table is the source of V, J and clone size, and D and trimming were worked out from the DNA. The sample shows about 110,000 clones, around 84% of them seen only once.

The chain couples TRBV9 to TRBJ2-2; possible D gene TRBD1, 6 bases. This TCR derives from a woman aged 30 to 39 in good health and CMV-seronegative. The sequencing sample was made of PBMCs. CDR3 DNA sequence: TGTGCCAGCAGCGGACAGGACGGGGAGCTGTTTTTT. This codes for CASSGQDGELFF.